The 14 T cell receptor beta chains listed next were all sequenced from one sample in a study of shared clonotypes between healthy human individuals (dated by TCRdb to 2020 to 2021). Libraries were constructed by the immunoSEQ multiplex PCR assay. In TCRdb, the immuneACCESS table is reduced to in-frame sequences with V and J assigned. These tables do not hold every clone; where another copy was compared, an unresolved V gene accounts for under half, and the others remain unexplained. The sample table lists 2,500,000 or so clones, around 90% of them with a count of one. Around 0.14% of the sample belongs to the ten largest clones. Sample: naive CD4+ T cells sorted from blood. The cell subset or site label corresponds to: CD45RA+ positively selected. These receptors all come from a man younger than 30 in good health.

V is TRBV5-1 and J is TRBJ1-1, with 8 bases matching TRBD1. Losses at the gene ends were 0 bases for V and 11 bases for J; bases not matched to a gene: 9. This CDR3 is built from 14 residues. Germline lookup yields CDR1 SGHRS and CDR2 YFSETQ. For the CDR3, the DNA is TGCGCCAGCAGCTTGGAAACAGGGGGTGCTGGGGCTTTCTTT. It codes for CASSLETGGAGAFF.

The V and J genes are TRBV7-3 and TRBJ2-3, with D possibly being TRBD2 (5 bases). V lost 5 bases and J 0 bases, leaving 15 bases between the germline ends. This CDR3 has 16 residues. CDR1 and CDR2 from the germline V gene are SGHTA and FQGTGA. CDR3 sequence (DNA): TGTGCCAGCAGCCCGCTAGCAATCCGGAGCACAGATACGCAGTATTTT. Amino acids: CASSPLAIRSTDTQYF.

The V call is TRBV5-5, the J call TRBJ2-7; 9 positions match TRBD2. Germline CDR1 reads SGHKS; CDR2 reads YYEKEE (reference sequence). The V segment lost 3 bases and the J segment 4 bases; nucleotides outside the gene matches: 5. This CDR3 comprises 14 residues. The CDR3 is CASSSGTSFYEQYF. The CDR3 region has the DNA TGTGCCAGCAGCTCCGGGACTAGCTTTTACGAGCAGTACTTC. Complete variable domain (other parts from reference TRBV5-5 and TRBJ2-7): DAGVTQSPTHLIKTRGQQVTLRCSPISGHKSVSWYQQVLGQGPQFIFQYYEKEERGRGNFPDRFSARQFPNYSSELNVNALLLGDSALYLCASSSGTSFYEQYFGPGTRLTVT.

The chain has TRBV11-2 and TRBJ1-4; 11 bases line up with TRBD1. The ends lost 7 bases at V and 7 bases at J; junction bases unmatched: 8. The CDR3 runs to 15 residues. Germline V CDR1 and CDR2: SGHAT, FQNNGV. The CDR3 here is CASKLSGTGGEKLFF. For the CDR3, the DNA is TGTGCCAGCAAACTTTCCGGGACAGGGGGTGAAAAACTGTTTTTT.

The V gene is TRBV28, the J gene TRBJ2-5; 9 bases are a match to TRBD2. This CDR3 comprises 14 residues. Germline values: CDR1 MDHEN, CDR2 SYDVKM. Trimming removed 7 bases from V and 4 bases from J; junction bases left unmatched: 7. CDR3: CASIQGGGGETQYF. The CDR3 nucleotides are TGTGCCAGCATCCAAGGCGGGGGGGGAGAGACCCAGTACTTC.

Comments on this clone: The same CDR3 arises from other DNA sequences in this sample as well. The gene calls are TRBV11-2 and TRBJ2-5; 7 nucleotides align to TRBD2. The J segment lost 5 bases and the V segment lost 5 bases, leaving 11 bases of the junction unmatched. Germline V gene sequence: CDR1 SGHAT, CDR2 FQNNGV. This CDR3 has 15 residues. The CDR3 sequence is CASSPGGGLRETQYF. In DNA, the CDR3 is TGTGCCAGCAGCCCAGGCGGGGGTTTGAGGGAGACCCAGTACTTC.

The rearrangement uses TRBV4-2 and TRBJ2-3; 10 bases fit TRBD2. Germline CDR1 LGHNA, CDR2 YNFKEQ. V lost 0 bases and J lost 4; bases outside the gene matches: 13. The CDR3 totals 19 residues. This CDR3 reads CASSQEVRLAGGPSDTQYF. The DNA of the CDR3 is TGTGCCAGCAGCCAAGAAGTCCGGTTAGCGGGGGGCCCCTCAGATACGCAGTATTTT.

This sequence joins TRBV7-2 and TRBJ2-2; D is ambiguous. The CDR3 runs 16 residues. Germline V CDR1 and CDR2: SGHTA, FQGNSA. Deletions cut 0 bases from V and 3 bases from J, with 11 bases between. CDR3 bases: TGTGCCAGCAGCTTAGCCGTTAGGGTGGACACCGGGGAGCTGTTTTTT. It yields the protein CASSLAVRVDTGELFF.

This clone was observed once. The chain couples TRBV5-4 to TRBJ2-5, with TRBD2 matching over 7 bases. This CDR3 comprises 14 residues. Germline CDR1 and CDR2: SGHNT and YYREEE (reference sequence). V trimming: 4 bases; J trimming: 9 bases; junction bases outside the gene matches: 12. The CDR3 protein is CASSLPAGVGPQYF. Written as DNA, the CDR3 is TGTGCCAGCAGCCTCCCGGCGGGAGTGGGACCCCAGTACTTC.

CDR3 nucleotides: TGTGCCAGCAGACAACAGGGCGCCTACAATGAGCAGTTCTTC. It encodes CASRQQGAYNEQFF. The chain recombines TRBV2 with TRBJ2-1; a possible D gene is TRBD1 (6 bases). CDR1 and CDR2 from the germline V gene are SNHLY and FYNNEI. V was cut by 6 bases and J by 2 bases, with 11 bases left in between. The CDR3 is made up of 14 amino acids.

The chain links TRBV5-1 to TRBJ1-6; D possibly corresponds to TRBD1 (6 bases). V was shortened by 0 bases and J by 9 bases, with 10 bases between the two germline ends. Germline V gene sequence: CDR1 SGHRS, CDR2 YFSETQ. This CDR3 is built from 14 residues. The CDR3 sequence is CASSLGQEASPLHF. The CDR3 coding sequence is TGCGCCAGCAGCTTGGGACAGGAGGCTTCACCCCTCCACTTT.

The gene calls are TRBV2 and TRBJ2-5; 12 bases agree with TRBD2. The CDR3 consists of 17 residues. Trimming took 7 bases from V and 4 from J; bases not matched to a gene: 13. Germline CDR1 is SNHLY and CDR2 is FYNNEI. The CDR3, as DNA: TGTGCCAGCACCCGGACTAGCGGGATCGATTTTGCAGAGACCCAGTACTTC. Protein: CASTRTSGIDFAETQYF.

This chain connects TRBV2 to TRBJ2-2; possibly TRBD1 for D (5 bases). Trimming left V 5 bases short and J 7 bases short, with 11 bases between. CDR3 size: 13 residues. Germline V gives CDR1 SNHLY, CDR2 FYNNEI. The CDR3 bases are TGTGCCAGCAGTCCTAGACAGAACGGGGAGCTGTTTTTT. It yields the protein CASSPRQNGELFF.

V gene TRBV28 combines with J gene TRBJ1-2; 9 bases are a match to TRBD1. The length of the CDR3 is 15 residues. CDR1 MDHEN and CDR2 SYDVKM come from the germline V gene. J gave up 8 bases and V 1 base, and 8 bases lay outside the gene matches. The CDR3 region is CASSLSGQGRLGYTF. Written as DNA, the CDR3 is TGTGCCAGCAGTTTATCCGGACAGGGGCGACTCGGCTACACCTTC.